Presented here are 31 T cell receptor beta chains from one specimen sequenced in a study of siplizumab effects on memory and regulatory T cells. Here immunoSEQ multiplex PCR was the method, and the copy in TCRdb shows in-frame clones only, minus some. Among approximately 90,000 clones listed, around 94% were seen once. The sequencing sample was made of non-Treg CD4+ T cells sorted from blood. All receptors derive from a human donor in good health.

The chain employs TRBV5-6 and TRBJ2-3; tentative D call: TRBD1 (6 bases). Trimming shortened V by 4 bases and J by 6 bases, and 12 bases separated the two germline ends. The length of the CDR3 is 13 residues. Germline V gene lookup returns CDR1 SGHDT and CDR2 YYEEEE. CDR3 DNA: TGTGCCAGCAGCCCCGGGACATCGGATACGCAGTATTTT. It codes for CASSPGTSDTQYF.

The chain carries TRBV30 and TRBJ1-5; TRBD1 might be the D (5 bases). This CDR3 spans 13 amino acids. Germline CDR1 GTSNPN, CDR2 SVGIG (reference sequence). V dropped 7 bases and J dropped 4 bases, with 14 bases sitting between them. The CDR3 protein is CASRGEGNQPQHF. The CDR3 DNA reads as TGTGCCTCGCGGGGGGAGGGGAATCAGCCCCAGCATTTT.

The chain recombines TRBV11-3 with TRBJ2-1, with 12 positions matching TRBD2. Looked up from germline, CDR1 is SGHNT and CDR2 is YENEEA. J was trimmed by 4 bases and V by 5 bases; bases with no gene match: 3. This CDR3 has 15 residues. CDR3 in amino acids: CASSPGLAGYNEQFF. The CDR3 nucleotides are TGTGCCAGCAGCCCCGGACTAGCGGGATACAATGAGCAGTTCTTC. The entire variable domain, with the rest obtained from reference TRBV11-3 and TRBJ2-1, is as follows: EAGVVQSPRYKIIEKKQPVAFWCNPISGHNTLYWYLQNLGQGPELLIRYENEEAVDDSQLPKDRFSAERLKGVDSTLKIQPAELGDSAVYLCASSPGLAGYNEQFFGPGTRLTVL.

The gene calls are TRBV5-1 and TRBJ1-2, with 7 positions matching TRBD1. CDR1 is SGHRS, CDR2 YFSETQ, per germline. The length of the CDR3 is 14 residues. J was trimmed by 6 bases and V by 3 bases; bases with no gene match: 8. The DNA of the CDR3 is TGCGCCAGCAGCTCCGGGACAGCCACTAATGGCTACACCTTC. Encoded protein: CASSSGTATNGYTF.

The CDR3 sequence is CASSQVGLSRGPNYGYTF. For the CDR3, the DNA is TGCGCCAGCAGCCAAGTGGGGCTGTCCAGGGGGCCTAACTATGGCTACACCTTC. V gene TRBV4-1 combines with J gene TRBJ1-2; 8 nucleotides line up with TRBD1. Germline lookup yields CDR1 MGHRA and CDR2 YSYEKL. The CDR3 is 18 amino acids. J was trimmed by 0 bases and V by 1 base; bases with no gene match: 10.

This clone was recorded a few times. The gene calls are TRBV10-2 and TRBJ1-3; D gene unclear. The ends were cut back, 8 bases at V and 1 base at J, with 15 bases in the middle. From germline, CDR1 is WSHSY and CDR2 SAAADI. This CDR3 contains 15 residues. The CDR3 loop reads CASASSGSSGNTIYF. The CDR3 bases are TGCGCCAGCGCGTCATCGGGATCTTCTGGAAACACCATATATTTT.

The J gene is TRBJ2-1, the V gene TRBV11-3; 13 bases match TRBD2. CDR1 and CDR2 from the germline V gene are SGHNT and YENEEA. After removal of 1 base from V and 6 bases from J, the junction contained 12 bases not matched to a gene. CDR3 length equals 19 residues. DNA for the CDR3: TGTGCCAGCAGCTTAGGCATTCAACTAGCGGGAGGGCCAAGCAATGAGCAGTTCTTC. Its protein is CASSLGIQLAGGPSNEQFF.

The chain recombines TRBV6-1 with TRBJ1-1; no reliable D call. V dropped 7 bases and J dropped 5 bases, with 8 bases sitting between them. This CDR3 comprises 11 residues. Germline V gives CDR1 MNHNS, CDR2 SASEGT. The CDR3 is CASMGQTEAFF. DNA for the CDR3: TGTGCCAGCATGGGTCAAACTGAAGCTTTCTTT.

The V gene is TRBV15, the J gene TRBJ2-7, with D possibly called TRBD1 or TRBD2 (5 bases each). Germline CDR1 LNHNV, CDR2 YYDKDF (reference sequence). V was trimmed by 0 bases and J by 5 bases, leaving 8 bases between them. The CDR3 is made up of 13 amino acids. The CDR3 spells CATSRDRGHEQYF. The CDR3 DNA sequence: TGTGCCACCAGCAGAGATCGGGGACACGAGCAGTACTTC.

The rearrangement uses TRBV4-3 and TRBJ1-4; D is undetermined. Deletions cut 0 bases from V and 8 bases from J, with 7 bases between. Germline assignment: CDR1 LGHNA and CDR2 YSLEER. This CDR3 comprises 13 residues. Here the CDR3 reads CASSQDRREKLFF. For the CDR3, the DNA is TGCGCCAGCAGCCAAGATCGACGGGAAAAACTGTTTTTT.

This chain joins TRBV29-1 and TRBJ1-3; D is perhaps TRBD1 (6 bases). CDR3 length: 13 amino acids. Germline lookup yields CDR1 SQVTM and CDR2 ANQGSEA. V was trimmed by 6 bases and J by 2 bases, leaving 11 bases between them. CDR3 region: CSVVQGAGNTIYF. CDR3 coding DNA: TGCAGCGTCGTACAGGGAGCTGGAAACACCATATATTTT.

V gene TRBV6-5 combines with J gene TRBJ2-7, with unresolved D. V lost 4 bases and J 0 bases, leaving 13 bases between the germline ends. The length of the CDR3 is 15 residues. Germline-derived CDR1 and CDR2 are MNHEY and SVGAGI. The CDR3 DNA follows: TGTGCCAGCAGTTCTCTCGGGTCTGCCTCCTACGAGCAGTACTTC. Protein sequence: CASSSLGSASYEQYF.

This chain joins TRBV27 and TRBJ2-1; 10 positions agree with TRBD1. This CDR3 spans 15 amino acids. J lost 10 bases, V lost 4 bases, and 10 bases had no gene match. Germline CDR1 reads MNHEY; CDR2 reads SMNVEV (reference sequence). CDR3 nucleotide sequence: TGTGCCAGCAGTTCCCCGGGACAGGGGAATTTGGAGCAGTTCTTC. As protein: CASSSPGQGNLEQFF.

The rearrangement uses TRBV6-5 and TRBJ1-6; 8 bases agree with TRBD1. The CDR3 length is 13 residues. The germline CDR1 and CDR2 sequences are MNHEY and SVGAGI. J was trimmed by 10 bases and V by 6 bases; bases with no gene match: 5. Here the CDR3 DNA reads TGTGCCAGCAGCACAGGGGGTTGGTCACCCCTCCACTTT. Translated: CASSTGGWSPLHF.

This chain connects TRBV19 to TRBJ2-2; D is unclear. This CDR3 comprises 13 residues. Deletions cut 3 bases from V and 9 bases from J, with 11 bases between. Germline V lookup: CDR1 LNHDA, CDR2 SQIVND (reference sequence). CDR3 DNA: TGTGCCAGTAGTATTGGCCTCCTTTGGGAGCTGTTTTTT. Translation gives CASSIGLLWELFF.

This clone was seen only once. V and J are TRBV19 and TRBJ2-2, with 12 bases aligning to TRBD2. This CDR3 region has 19 residues. CDR1 is LNHDA and CDR2 is SQIVND in the germline V gene (reference sequence). V lost 0 bases to trimming and J lost 6 bases; unmatched junction nucleotides: 11. The CDR3 protein is CASSIDLASGRARSGELFF. DNA for the CDR3: TGTGCCAGTAGTATAGATCTGGCTAGCGGGAGGGCACGGTCCGGGGAGCTGTTTTTT.

This clone was seen a single time. The rearrangement links TRBV2 to TRBJ2-2; the match to TRBD1 covers 9 bases. CDR3 length: 15 residues. Germline V gene sequence: CDR1 SNHLY, CDR2 FYNNEI. V lost 6 bases, J lost 5 bases, and 7 bases stayed unmatched. The CDR3 nucleotides read TGTGCCAGCAGCCTTGACAGGGGGAAGACCGGGGAGCTGTTTTTT. Protein: CASSLDRGKTGELFF.

The chain is built from TRBV7-9 and TRBJ1-2; 9 bases are a match to TRBD1. V trimming: 5 bases; J trimming: 6 bases; junction bases outside the gene matches: 13. This CDR3 region has 16 residues. CDR1 and CDR2 from the germline V gene are SEHNR and FQNEAQ (reference sequence). DNA of the CDR3: TGTGCCAGCAGCCCATTGGGCGGGACAGGGATTGATGGCTACACCTTC. Its protein is CASSPLGGTGIDGYTF.

The rearrangement links TRBV30 to TRBJ1-5; D unresolved. Trimming shortened V by 1 base and J by 4 bases, and 8 bases separated the two germline ends. Germline V gives CDR1 GTSNPN, CDR2 SVGIG (reference sequence). The CDR3 is 13 residues long. The CDR3 bases are TGTGCCTGGAGTGAGGATCGAAATCAGCCCCAGCATTTT. Encoded protein: CAWSEDRNQPQHF. Complete variable domain (other parts from reference TRBV30 and TRBJ1-5): SQTIHQWPATLVQPVGSPLSLECTVEGTSNPNLYWYRQAAGRGLQLLFYSVGIGQISSEVPQNLSASRPQDRQFILSSKKLLLSDSGFYLCAWSEDRNQPQHFGDGTRLSIL.

The chain couples TRBV5-1 to TRBJ1-1; 7 positions agree with TRBD1. With V trimmed by 4 bases and J by 5 bases, 11 bases remained unmatched. CDR3 size: 15 residues. Germline values: CDR1 SGHRS, CDR2 YFSETQ. CDR3 loop: CASSPQPQGSTEAFF. For the CDR3, the DNA is TGCGCCAGCAGCCCCCAACCACAGGGGTCTACTGAAGCTTTCTTT.

V gene TRBV6-6 combines with J gene TRBJ1-2; TRBD1 matches 7 bases. Germline lookup yields CDR1 MNHNY and CDR2 SVGAGI (reference sequence). With V trimmed by 2 bases and J by 8 bases, 8 bases remained unmatched. CDR3 length: 14 amino acids. In DNA, the CDR3 is TGTGCCAGCAGTTACGACAGGGCTCCTAGGGGCTACACCTTC. Translating gives CASSYDRAPRGYTF.

The J gene is TRBJ2-2, the V gene TRBV29-1; D remains unclear. Looked up from germline, CDR1 is SQVTM and CDR2 is ANQGSEA. CDR3 length equals 12 residues. Trimming took off 4 bases at V and 2 bases at J, with 5 bases between the two ends. This CDR3 reads CSVAGNTGELFF. The CDR3 DNA reads TGCAGCGTTGCAGGAAACACCGGGGAGCTGTTTTTT.

V is TRBV5-1 and J is TRBJ1-2, with 7 positions matching TRBD1. Trimming at V came to 6 bases and at J to 7 bases, leaving 9 bases not matched to a gene. Germline V gene sequence: CDR1 SGHRS, CDR2 YFSETQ. This CDR3 is 13 amino acids long. The CDR3 nucleotides read TGCGCCAGCAACCGTGACAGGGAGCCTGGCTACACCTTC. Protein sequence: CASNRDREPGYTF.

This sequence joins TRBV4-1 and TRBJ1-6; tentative D call: TRBD1 (6 bases). CDR1 is MGHRA and CDR2 is YSYEKL in the germline V gene. Trimming cost V 9 bases and J 9 bases, with 18 bases left between them. The CDR3 length is 14 residues. CDR3 in amino acids: CARPSRGSASPLHF. DNA of the CDR3: TGCGCCAGGCCTTCTAGGGGGTCCGCTTCACCCCTCCACTTT.

The chain links TRBV19 to TRBJ2-1, with 11 bases lining up with TRBD2. CDR1 and CDR2 from the germline V gene are LNHDA and SQIVND (reference sequence). The CDR3 loop spans 17 amino acids. V lost 4 bases and J lost 4; bases outside the gene matches: 9. The CDR3: CASSTSPTSGSYNEQFF. As DNA, the CDR3 is TGTGCCAGTAGTACAAGCCCCACTAGCGGGAGTTACAATGAGCAGTTCTTC.

The chain uses TRBV19 and TRBJ2-7, with D perhaps given as TRBD1 or TRBD2 (5 bases each). The V end lost 5 bases, the J end lost 0 bases, and 11 bases lay between the germline ends. The CDR3 is made up of 14 amino acids. The germline V gene encodes CDR1 LNHDA and CDR2 SQIVND (reference sequence). The CDR3 region has the DNA TGTGCCAGTAGTTGGGCAGGGAGCTCCTACGAGCAGTACTTC. Residues: CASSWAGSSYEQYF.

The chain uses TRBV5-1 and TRBJ2-1, with TRBD1 matching 7 bases. Looked up from germline, CDR1 is SGHRS and CDR2 is YFSETQ. The trim removed 5 bases at V and 3 bases at J, leaving 8 bases unmatched. The length of the CDR3 is 15 residues. The CDR3 is CASRQPGQNYNEQFF. The CDR3 DNA sequence: TGCGCCAGCAGACAGCCGGGACAGAACTACAATGAGCAGTTCTTC. Variable domain in full (rest from reference TRBV5-1 and TRBJ2-1): KAGVTQTPRYLIKTRGQQVTLSCSPISGHRSVSWYQQTPGQGLQFLFEYFSETQRNKGNFPGRFSGRQFSNSRSEMNVSTLELGDSALYLCASRQPGQNYNEQFFGPGTRLTVL.

The J gene is TRBJ2-1, the V gene TRBV30, with 8 bases that match TRBD1. J was trimmed by 2 bases and V by 3 bases; bases with no gene match: 18. Germline CDR1 is GTSNPN and CDR2 is SVGIG (reference sequence). This CDR3 is built from 19 residues. The CDR3 DNA is TGTGCCTGGAGCCCACGTCCTCCGATCAGGGACAGGACCTACAATGAGCAGTTCTTC. This codes for CAWSPRPPIRDRTYNEQFF.

The chain couples TRBV29-1 to TRBJ2-7; 9 bases map to TRBD1. The CDR3 is 12 residues long. The germline gives CDR1 SQVTM, CDR2 ANQGSEA. After removal of 7 bases from V and 4 bases from J, the junction contained 5 bases not matched to a gene. The CDR3 nucleotides are TGCAGCGCCGAGGGACAGGGATACGAGCAGTACTTC. Its protein is CSAEGQGYEQYF.

V gene TRBV19 combines with J gene TRBJ2-6; D is unresolved. Germline V gives CDR1 LNHDA, CDR2 SQIVND (reference sequence). The CDR3 is 17 residues long. Between the trimmed V and J ends, which lost 0 bases and 1 base, there was a span of 10 bases. In DNA form, the CDR3 reads TGTGCCAGTAGTATAGAGCACGGGTTATCTGGGGCCAACGTCCTGACTTTC. It encodes CASSIEHGLSGANVLTF. The entire variable domain, with the rest obtained from reference TRBV19 and TRBJ2-6, is as follows: DGGITQSPKYLFRKEGQNVTLSCEQNLNHDAMYWYRQDPGQGLRLIYYSQIVNDFQKGDIAEGYSVSREKKESFPLTVTSAQKNPTAFYLCASSIEHGLSGANVLTFGAGSRLTVL.

The chain joins TRBV10-3 to TRBJ1-2; D is unclear. V was clipped by 3 bases and J by 2 bases, with 7 bases between them. Germline values: CDR1 ENHRY, CDR2 SYGVKD. The CDR3 has 13 amino acids. CDR3 bases: TGTGCCATCAGTGAAGTCCAAAACTATGGCTACACCTTC. Residues: CAISEVQNYGYTF.